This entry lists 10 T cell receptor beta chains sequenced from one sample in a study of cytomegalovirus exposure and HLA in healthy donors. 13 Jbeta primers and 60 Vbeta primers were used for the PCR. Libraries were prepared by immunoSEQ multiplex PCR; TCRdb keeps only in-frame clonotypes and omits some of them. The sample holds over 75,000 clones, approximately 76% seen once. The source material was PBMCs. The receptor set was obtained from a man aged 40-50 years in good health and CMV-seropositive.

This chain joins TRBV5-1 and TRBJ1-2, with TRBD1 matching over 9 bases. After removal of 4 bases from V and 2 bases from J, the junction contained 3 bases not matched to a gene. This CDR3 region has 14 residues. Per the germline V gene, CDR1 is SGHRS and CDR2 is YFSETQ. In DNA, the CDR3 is TGCGCCAGCAGCCCCGGGACAGGGAACTATGGCTACACCTTC. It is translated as CASSPGTGNYGYTF.

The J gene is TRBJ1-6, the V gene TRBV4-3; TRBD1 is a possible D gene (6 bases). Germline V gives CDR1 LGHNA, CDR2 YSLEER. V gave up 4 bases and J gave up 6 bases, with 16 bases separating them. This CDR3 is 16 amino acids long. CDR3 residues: CASSPTATGPNSPLHF. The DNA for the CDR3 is TGCGCCAGCAGCCCGACAGCGACAGGTCCTAATTCACCCCTCCACTTT.

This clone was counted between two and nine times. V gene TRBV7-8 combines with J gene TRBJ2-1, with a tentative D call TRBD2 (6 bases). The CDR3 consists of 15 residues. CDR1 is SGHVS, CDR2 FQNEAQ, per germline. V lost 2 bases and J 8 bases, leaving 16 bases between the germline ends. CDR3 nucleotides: TGTGCCAGCAGCTTATTGTACCGCTCGGGGGATGAGCAGTTCTTC. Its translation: CASSLLYRSGDEQFF. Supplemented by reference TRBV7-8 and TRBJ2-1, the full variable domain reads GAGVSQSPRYKVAKRGQDVALRCDPISGHVSLFWYQQALGQGPEFLTYFQNEAQLDKSGLPSDRFFAERPEGSVSTLKIQRTQQEDSAVYLCASSLLYRSGDEQFFGPGTRLTVL.

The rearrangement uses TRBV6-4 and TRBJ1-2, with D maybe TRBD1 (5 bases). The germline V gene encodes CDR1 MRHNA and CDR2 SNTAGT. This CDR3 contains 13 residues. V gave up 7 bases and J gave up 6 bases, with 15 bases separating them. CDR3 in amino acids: CASTKGVGHGYTF. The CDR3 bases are TGTGCCAGCACCAAAGGGGTGGGGCATGGCTACACCTTC.

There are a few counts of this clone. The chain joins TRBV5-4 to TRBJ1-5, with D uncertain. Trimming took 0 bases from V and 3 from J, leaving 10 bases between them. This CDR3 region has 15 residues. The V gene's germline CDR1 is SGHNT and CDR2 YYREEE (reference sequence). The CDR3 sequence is CASSLGPGFNQPQHF. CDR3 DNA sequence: TGTGCCAGCAGCTTGGGGCCGGGTTTCAATCAGCCCCAGCATTTT.

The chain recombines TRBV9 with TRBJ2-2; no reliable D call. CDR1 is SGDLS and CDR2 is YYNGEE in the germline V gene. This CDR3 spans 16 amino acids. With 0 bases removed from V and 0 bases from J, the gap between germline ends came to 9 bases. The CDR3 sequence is CASSVVGTTNTGELFF. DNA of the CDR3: TGTGCCAGCAGCGTAGTGGGCACCACGAACACCGGGGAGCTGTTTTTT.

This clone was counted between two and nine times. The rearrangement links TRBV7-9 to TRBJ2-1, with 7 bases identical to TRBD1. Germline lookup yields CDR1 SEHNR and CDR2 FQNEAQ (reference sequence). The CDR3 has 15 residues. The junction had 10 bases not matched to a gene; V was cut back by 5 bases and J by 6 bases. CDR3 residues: CASSPSGTASNEQFF. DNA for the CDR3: TGTGCCAGCAGCCCCTCCGGGACAGCTTCCAATGAGCAGTTCTTC.

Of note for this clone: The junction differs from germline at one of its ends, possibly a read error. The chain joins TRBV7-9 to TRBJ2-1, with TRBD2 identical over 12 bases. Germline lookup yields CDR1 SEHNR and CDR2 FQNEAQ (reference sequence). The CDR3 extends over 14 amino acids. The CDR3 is CSSELAGGHNEQFF. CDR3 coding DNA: TGTTCCAGCGAACTAGCGGGGGGTCACAATGAGCAGTTCTTC.

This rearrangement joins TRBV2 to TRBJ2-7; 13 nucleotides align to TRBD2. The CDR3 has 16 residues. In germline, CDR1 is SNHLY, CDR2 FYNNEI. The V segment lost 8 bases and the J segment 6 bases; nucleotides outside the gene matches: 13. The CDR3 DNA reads TGTGCCAGCTCCCTAAACCCTGGACTAGCGGGAGCCGAGCAGTACTTC. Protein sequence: CASSLNPGLAGAEQYF.

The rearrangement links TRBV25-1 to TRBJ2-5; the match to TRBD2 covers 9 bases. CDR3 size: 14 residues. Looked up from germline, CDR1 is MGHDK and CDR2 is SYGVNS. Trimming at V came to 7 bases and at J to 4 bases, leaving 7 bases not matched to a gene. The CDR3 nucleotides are TGTGCCAGCACCGGCGGGGGGGCCCGAGAGACCCAGTACTTC. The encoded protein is CASTGGGARETQYF.